The clone carrying this TCR beta chain appeared a few times. Its target is not known. It was with 60 Vbeta and 13 Jbeta primers that the PCR ran. Profiling relied on immunoSEQ multiplex PCR, and the TCRdb table lists in-frame clones only, not all of them. The sample has about 52,000 clones, around three fifths seen once. The data originate from a study of cytomegalovirus exposure and HLA in healthy donors. Whole-study context: Sequencing of 150 million to 200 million T cells in an earlier analysis found 100 million to 140 million unique TCR beta sequences. The study, taken as a whole, reports: Analyses of presence and absence presupposed an approximately uniform sequencing depth across donors.

The V end lost 0 bases, the J end lost 3 bases, and 12 bases lay between the germline ends. Germline assignment: CDR1 SGHKS and CDR2 YYEKEE (reference sequence). This CDR3 spans 15 amino acids. This donor's file did not include a recorded CMV serostatus. The chain is built from TRBV5-5 and TRBJ1-1; tentative D call: TRBD1 (5 bases). Sequenced sample: PBMCs. This receptor was taken from a human donor in good health. This CDR3 is CASSLVGAVDTEAFF. Here the CDR3 DNA reads TGTGCCAGCAGCTTGGTTGGGGCAGTGGACACTGAAGCTTTCTTT.